The 23 T cell receptor beta chains in this list originate from one sample, sequenced in a study of read filtering for tumor transcriptome and immune sequencing. From around 440 ng of RNA, a library with molecular barcoded alpha/delta and beta/gamma adaptors was made. Via MiXCR, TCRdb re-called the reads, giving one row per CDR3 protein. Among over 50,000 distinct CDR3 sequences listed, around 13% were seen once. Sequences were obtained from a population of CD138-negative cells sorted from bone marrow. The receptors here all came from a donor over 35 with multiple myeloma.

This clonotype was picked up many times. The chain carries TRBV10-2 and TRBJ2-7; 9 nucleotides align to TRBD2. This CDR3 is built from 20 residues. Germline lookup yields CDR1 WSHSY and CDR2 SAAADI. The trim removed 0 bases at V and 4 bases at J, leaving 19 bases unmatched. CDR3 bases: TGCGCCAGCAGTGAGTCGTTTATTGCGGGAGGGCCTAACGACGTGTACGAGCAGTACTTC. It yields the protein CASSESFIAGGPNDVYEQYF.

There are a few counts of this clonotype. The CDR3, as DNA: TGTGCCAGCAGGAGGGGACTTTCTGGGGAGACCCAGTACTTC. Its translation is CASRRGLSGETQYF. The gene calls are TRBV6-6 and TRBJ2-5; D perhaps matches TRBD2 (6 bases). The germline V and J ends were trimmed by 6 bases and 5 bases, with 16 bases remaining between them. Germline V gene sequence: CDR1 MNHNY, CDR2 SVGAGI (reference sequence). This CDR3 contains 14 residues.

This clonotype was seen more than once but under ten times. The rearrangement joins TRBV7-2 to TRBJ2-2, with 8 bases lining up with TRBD1. The CDR3 is 16 amino acids. Germline CDR1 SGHTA, CDR2 FQGNSA. V shed 2 bases, J shed 4 bases, and the junction held 6 bases outside the gene matches. The CDR3 loop reads CASSLFSGTGTGELFF. The CDR3 DNA is TGTGCCAGCAGCTTATTCTCCGGGACAGGCACCGGGGAGCTGTTTTTT.

This clonotype was observed a handful of times. The CDR3 here is CSVDGTSGTTRFPPNEQFF. In DNA, the CDR3 is TGCAGCGTGGATGGGACTAGCGGGACCACACGCTTCCCCCCCAATGAGCAGTTCTTC. This rearrangement joins TRBV29-1 to TRBJ2-1; 13 nucleotides agree with TRBD2. In germline, CDR1 is SQVTM, CDR2 ANQGSEA. V dropped 6 bases and J dropped 6; count of bases not matched to a gene: 20. There are 19 residues in the CDR3.

This clonotype has a handful of counts. This chain uses TRBV19 with TRBJ1-2; D is perhaps TRBD1 (6 bases). The V and J ends lost 7 bases and 4 bases respectively, with 16 bases between them. The germline gives CDR1 LNHDA, CDR2 SQIVND (reference sequence). The CDR3 sequence is 14 residues long. The CDR3 protein is CASTELRGSYGYTF. The CDR3 DNA sequence: TGTGCCAGTACGGAATTAAGGGGGAGCTATGGCTACACCTTC. The full variable domain, completed using reference TRBV19 and TRBJ1-2, is DGGITQSPKYLFRKEGQNVTLSCEQNLNHDAMYWYRQDPGQGLRLIYYSQIVNDFQKGDIAEGYSVSREKKESFPLTVTSAQKNPTAFYLCASTELRGSYGYTFGSGTRLTVV.

This clonotype was recorded a few times. This may stem from a read error, because a much larger clone lies one nucleotide away. The chain employs TRBV7-3 and TRBJ2-3; possibly TRBD2 for D (6 bases). V gave up 2 bases and J gave up 1 base, with 10 bases separating them. The CDR3 sequence is 15 residues long. From germline, CDR1 is SGHTA and CDR2 FQGTGA. The CDR3 protein is CASSLVASGTDTQYF. The CDR3 DNA follows: TGTGCCAGCAGCTTAGTGGCTAGCGGCACAGATACGCAGTATTTT. The full variable domain, completed using reference TRBV7-3 and TRBJ2-3, is GAGVSQTPSNKVTEKGKYVELRCDPISGHTALYWYRQSLGQGPEFLIYFQGTGAADDSGLPNDRFFAVRPEGSVSTLKIQRTERGDSAVYLCASSLVASGTDTQYFGPGTRLTVL.

As to this clonotype: This may be a read error, as it is one base from a much larger clone. The chain employs TRBV5-1 and TRBJ2-7, with D possibly TRBD2 on 6 matching bases. This CDR3 region has 16 residues. CDR1 and CDR2 from the germline V gene are SGHRS and YFSETQ. The DNA of the CDR3 is TGCGTCAGCAGCTTCGCGGGACTTTCGCCCCAATACGAGCAGTACTTC. It yields the protein CVSSFAGLSPQYEQYF.

This clonotype was seen many times. J is TRBJ2-7 and V is TRBV5-1; 8 bases match TRBD1. With V trimmed by 0 bases and J by 1 base, 6 bases remained unmatched. The germline gives CDR1 SGHRS, CDR2 YFSETQ. CDR3 size: 16 residues. The CDR3 coding sequence is TGCGCCAGCAGCTTGGTCGTGACAGGGGTATCCTACGAGCAGTACTTC. Protein: CASSLVVTGVSYEQYF.

CDR3 in DNA: TGCAGTGCTGTGGACAGGGGCATCACCGGGGAGCTGTTTTTT. It encodes CSAVDRGITGELFF. V and J are TRBV20-1 and TRBJ2-2; 9 bases line up with TRBD1. V shed 5 bases, J shed 4 bases, and the junction held 5 bases outside the gene matches. CDR3 length: 14 residues. Germline CDR1 DFQATT, CDR2 SNEGSKA (reference sequence).

In the case of this clonotype: This could be a read error, since a much larger clone is one nucleotide away. This chain connects TRBV5-4 to TRBJ2-5; D gene ambiguous. The CDR3 has 13 residues. CDR1 and CDR2 from the germline V gene are SGHNT and YYREEE (reference sequence). Here the CDR3 reads CASSLGEGEAQYF. The CDR3 DNA reads TGTGCCAGCAGCTTGGGTGAAGGAGAGGCCCAGTACTTC.

This clonotype showed up just a few times. This chain uses TRBV29-1 with TRBJ1-1, with a possible D match to TRBD1 (6 bases). Germline loops: CDR1 SQVTM, CDR2 ANQGSEA. V was clipped by 6 bases and J by 1 base, with 12 bases between them. This CDR3 is 13 amino acids long. The CDR3 region is CSVRDTKNTEAFF. CDR3 DNA: TGCAGCGTGCGGGACACTAAGAACACTGAAGCTTTCTTT.

At least ten counts were recorded for this clonotype. The rearrangement uses TRBV5-1 and TRBJ2-1; TRBD2 agrees at 7 bases. Germline CDR1 reads SGHRS; CDR2 reads YFSETQ. The CDR3 consists of 15 residues. V gave up 4 bases and J gave up 7 bases; unmatched junction bases: 11. This CDR3 is CASSPLAGVVNEQFF. In DNA, the CDR3 is TGCGCCAGCAGCCCTTTAGCGGGTGTTGTGAATGAGCAGTTCTTC.

On this clonotype itself: The junction and the germline gene differ at one end; a read error may be behind it. The rearrangement uses TRBV12-5 and TRBJ2-1, with TRBD2 matching over 9 bases. The germline V gene encodes CDR1 LGHNT and CDR2 FRNRAP. The CDR3 is 16 amino acids. The CDR3 DNA sequence: TGTGCTTGTGGGTTCGGATTAGCGGGAGTTTACAATGAGCAGTTCTTC. The encoded protein is CACGFGLAGVYNEQFF.

Notes on this clonotype: A read error is possible here, since a much larger clone lies one base away. The V call is TRBV7-4, the J call TRBJ1-1, with 7 positions matching TRBD1. Unmatched junction bases numbered 8, after V lost 3 bases and J lost 1 base. This CDR3 is built from 16 residues. CDR1 SGHVT and CDR2 SQSDAQ come from the germline V gene. This chain's CDR3 is CASSFGPDRKNTEAFF. In DNA form, the CDR3 reads TGTGCCAGCAGCTTCGGTCCGGACAGGAAGAACACTGAAGCTTTCTTT. Based on the CDR3 plus reference TRBV7-4 and TRBJ1-1, the full variable domain is GAGVSQSPRYKVAKRGRDVALRCDSISGHVTLYWYRQTLGQGSEVLTYSQSDAQRDKSGRPSGRFSAERPERSVSTLKIQRTEQGDSAVYLCASSFGPDRKNTEAFFGQGTRLTVV.

This clonotype was observed many times. The rearrangement links TRBV11-3 to TRBJ2-1; 9 nucleotides align to TRBD2. Per germline, CDR1 SGHNT and CDR2 YENEEA. The CDR3 loop spans 14 amino acids. The J segment lost 7 bases and the V segment lost 6 bases, leaving 7 bases of the junction unmatched. CDR3 residues: CASRRTSESNEQFF. DNA for the CDR3: TGTGCCAGCAGACGGACTAGCGAGTCTAATGAGCAGTTCTTC.

The CDR3 here is CSVKGGTPSYEQYF. Written as DNA, the CDR3 is TGCAGCGTCAAAGGGGGGACACCTTCCTACGAGCAGTACTTC. The gene calls are TRBV29-1 and TRBJ2-7, with D tentatively TRBD1 or TRBD2 (6 bases each). V was clipped by 6 bases and J by 1 base, with 16 bases between them. Germline V gene data show CDR1 as SQVTM and CDR2 as ANQGSEA. The CDR3 consists of 14 residues.

Turning to this clonotype: Given a much more abundant clone one base away, this may be a read error. The chain couples TRBV27 to TRBJ2-2; D unclear. V shed 10 bases and J shed 3 bases, with 12 bases lying between them. The germline gives CDR1 MNHEY, CDR2 SMNVEV (reference sequence). This CDR3 is 13 amino acids long. In nucleotides, the CDR3 is TGTGCCACGCAAGGGTCGGACACCGGGGAGCTGTTTTTT. This encodes CATQGSDTGELFF.

This clonotype was counted a few times. The chain recombines TRBV18 with TRBJ2-7; 8 bases fit TRBD1. V lost 6 bases, J lost 4 bases, and 8 bases stayed unmatched. The length of the CDR3 is 14 residues. The germline V gene encodes CDR1 KGHSH and CDR2 LQKENI. The CDR3 nucleotides read TGTGCCAGCTCTGCCGGCAGGGGGCGGTACGAGCAGTACTTC. Its protein is CASSAGRGRYEQYF.

This clonotype was seen more than once but under ten times. V gene TRBV29-1 combines with J gene TRBJ2-6, with a tentative D call TRBD1 (6 bases). Germline assignment: CDR1 SQVTM and CDR2 ANQGSEA. The CDR3 is 18 amino acids. Trimming pared 0 bases from V and 0 bases from J, leaving 15 bases between. The CDR3 loop reads CSVEDPVRQDSGANVLTF. DNA of the CDR3: TGCAGCGTTGAAGATCCCGTGCGACAGGACTCTGGGGCCAACGTCCTGACTTTC.

This clonotype was found many times. The chain is built from TRBV12-3 or TRBV12-4 and TRBJ1-1; maybe TRBD1 (5 bases). Trimming left V 6 bases short and J 11 bases short, with 19 bases between. This CDR3 region has 13 residues. The CDR3 nucleotides are TGTGCCAGCAGCGACCGACAGAGGAAAACTGCTTTCTTT. This codes for CASSDRQRKTAFF.

Many counts were recorded for this clonotype. The chain has TRBV6-5 and TRBJ2-7; 11 bases match TRBD2. Looked up from germline, CDR1 is MNHEY and CDR2 is SVGAGI. The CDR3 totals 17 residues. V was clipped by 4 bases and J by 5 bases; unmatched bases: 13. This CDR3 is CASSSPRLAGGLDEQYF. The CDR3 DNA follows: TGTGCCAGCAGTTCTCCCCGCTTAGCGGGAGGGCTGGACGAGCAGTACTTC.

The sample holds many counts of this clonotype. The rearrangement links TRBV29-1 to TRBJ1-5, with D maybe TRBD1 (5 bases). CDR3 length: 14 residues. Trimming cost V 3 bases and J 6 bases, with 15 bases left between them. Germline CDR1 reads SQVTM; CDR2 reads ANQGSEA. CDR3 sequence: CSVEGRGIGQPQHF. CDR3 coding DNA: TGCAGCGTTGAGGGGAGGGGAATAGGTCAGCCCCAGCATTTT.

On this clonotype itself: A much bigger clone sits one base away, suggesting this may be a read error. This chain connects TRBV29-1 to TRBJ1-1; D gene uncertain. V shed 5 bases and J shed 0 bases, with 13 bases lying between them. The CDR3 is 14 amino acids. CDR1 SQVTM and CDR2 ANQGSEA come from the germline V gene. The CDR3 here is CSVSHGTVNTEAFF. The CDR3 DNA sequence: TGCAGCGTTTCCCACGGAACAGTGAACACTGAAGCTTTCTTT.